This entry lists 3 T cell receptor beta chains sequenced from one sample in a study of cytomegalovirus exposure and HLA in healthy donors. PCR used 60 Vbeta primers and 13 Jbeta primers. Some clones are missing from TCRdb's copy, which holds only in-frame ones; the method was immunoSEQ multiplex PCR. The sample lists roughly 290,000 clones; 80% were seen once. Sequencing was carried out using PBMCs. Source of these receptors: a girl aged 2 to 10 in good health and CMV-seronegative.

As DNA, the CDR3 is TGTGCCAGCAGTTACGGTCTAGCGGGCCGCAATGAGCAGTTCTTC. This gives the protein CASSYGLAGRNEQFF. The J gene is TRBJ2-1, the V gene TRBV6-6; 8 bases match TRBD2. The CDR3 spans 15 residues. Germline assignment: CDR1 MNHNY and CDR2 SVGAGI (reference sequence). V trimming: 2 bases; J trimming: 6 bases; junction bases outside the gene matches: 6.

The V and J genes are TRBV4-1 and TRBJ2-7; D remains unclear. The CDR3 consists of 14 residues. V was cut by 1 base and J by 2 bases, with 9 bases left in between. Germline CDR1 MGHRA, CDR2 YSYEKL. CDR3 residues: CASSQAYSPYEQYF. In DNA form, the CDR3 reads TGCGCCAGCAGCCAAGCGTACTCCCCCTACGAGCAGTACTTC.

This chain joins TRBV29-1 and TRBJ1-1; unclear D gene. This CDR3 has 14 amino acids. Germline V gene sequence: CDR1 SQVTM, CDR2 ANQGSEA. The V and J ends lost 5 bases and 1 base respectively, with 14 bases between them. The CDR3 region has the DNA TGCAGCGTTTACCACTTAATTCAGAACACTGAAGCTTTCTTT. Protein: CSVYHLIQNTEAFF.